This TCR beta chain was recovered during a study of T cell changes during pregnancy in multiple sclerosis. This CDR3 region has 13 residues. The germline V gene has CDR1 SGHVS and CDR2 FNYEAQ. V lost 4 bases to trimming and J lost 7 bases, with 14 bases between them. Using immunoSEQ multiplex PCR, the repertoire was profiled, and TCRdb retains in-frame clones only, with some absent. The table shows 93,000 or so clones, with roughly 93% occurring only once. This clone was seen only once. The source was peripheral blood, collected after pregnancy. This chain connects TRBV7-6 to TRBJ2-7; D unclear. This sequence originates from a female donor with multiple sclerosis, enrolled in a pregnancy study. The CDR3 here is CASSSQPNSEQYF. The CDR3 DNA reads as TGTGCCAGCAGCTCGCAACCTAACTCGGAGCAGTACTTC. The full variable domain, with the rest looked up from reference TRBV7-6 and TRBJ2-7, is GAGVSQSPRYKVTKRGQDVALRCDPISGHVSLYWYRQALGQGPEFLTYFNYEAQQDKSGLPNDRFSAERPEGSISTLTIQRTEQRDSAMYRCASSSQPNSEQYFGPGTRLTVT.